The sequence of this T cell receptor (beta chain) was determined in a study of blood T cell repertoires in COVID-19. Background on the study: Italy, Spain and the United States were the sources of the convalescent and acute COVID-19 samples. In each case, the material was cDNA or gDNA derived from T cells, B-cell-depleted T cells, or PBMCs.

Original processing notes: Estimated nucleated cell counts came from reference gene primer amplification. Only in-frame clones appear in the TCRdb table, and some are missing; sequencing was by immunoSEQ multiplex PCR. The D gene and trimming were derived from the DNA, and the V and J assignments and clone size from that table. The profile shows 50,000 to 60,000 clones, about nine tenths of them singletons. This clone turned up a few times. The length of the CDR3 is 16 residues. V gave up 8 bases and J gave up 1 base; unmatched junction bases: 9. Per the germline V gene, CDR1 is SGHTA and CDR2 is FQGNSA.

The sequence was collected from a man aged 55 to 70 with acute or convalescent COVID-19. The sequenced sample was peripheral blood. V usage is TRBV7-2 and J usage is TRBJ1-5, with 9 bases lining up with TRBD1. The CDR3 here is CASSFGDRVSNQPQHF. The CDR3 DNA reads TGTGCCAGCTCCTTCGGGGACAGGGTCAGCAATCAGCCCCAGCATTTT.